Below are 32 T cell receptor beta chains sequenced from a single sample in a study of blood T cell repertoires in COVID-19. Assay used: immunoSEQ multiplex PCR; TCRdb lists only in-frame clones, some missing. The table shows some 190,000 clones, with 86% occurring only once. The sample consisted of PBMCs or T cells enriched from blood (not recorded which). All receptors derive from a man aged 35-49 years with acute COVID-19.

The V gene is TRBV11-2, the J gene TRBJ2-5, with 7 nucleotides matching TRBD1. Germline V lookup: CDR1 SGHAT, CDR2 FQNNGV. V was clipped by 5 bases and J by 2 bases; unmatched bases: 14. The CDR3 is 17 amino acids. For the CDR3, the DNA is TGTGCCAGCAGCGCCCCGACAGGGTTTATCGGGCAAGAGACCCAGTACTTC. The encoded protein is CASSAPTGFIGQETQYF.

The rearrangement uses TRBV7-9 and TRBJ2-7; the D is unclear. There are 16 residues in the CDR3. The germline gives CDR1 SEHNR, CDR2 FQNEAQ (reference sequence). V was cut by 2 bases and J by 4 bases, with 18 bases left in between. The CDR3 nucleotides read TGTGCCAGCAGCTTATCTTTAGGCGGCAGCCCATACGAGCAGTACTTC. This sequence encodes CASSLSLGGSPYEQYF.

This chain joins TRBV13 and TRBJ1-3, with D uncertain. V shed 6 bases and J shed 0 bases, with 12 bases lying between them. Germline lookup yields CDR1 PRHDT and CDR2 FYEKMQ (reference sequence). The CDR3 has 15 amino acids. The CDR3 here is CASRSRLYSGNTIYF. As DNA, the CDR3 is TGTGCCAGCAGAAGCCGCCTTTACTCTGGAAACACCATATATTTT.

This chain joins TRBV7-2 and TRBJ1-5; D not certain. The V gene lost 2 bases and the J gene lost 5 bases, with 4 bases spanning the gap. This CDR3 comprises 12 residues. CDR1 SGHTA and CDR2 FQGNSA come from the germline V gene. DNA for the CDR3: TGTGCCAGCAGCTTACCCTATCAGCCCCAGCATTTT. Translating it yields CASSLPYQPQHF.

The J gene is TRBJ1-4, the V gene TRBV7-9; 8 positions match TRBD1. The V gene's germline CDR1 is SEHNR and CDR2 FQNEAQ (reference sequence). CDR3 length equals 15 residues. The trim removed 6 bases at V and 8 bases at J, leaving 11 bases unmatched. CDR3 sequence (DNA): TGTGCCAGCAGACAGACCGGGACAGGTTTGGAAAAACTGTTTTTT. Its protein is CASRQTGTGLEKLFF.

The V and J genes are TRBV2 and TRBJ1-1, with 9 nucleotides matching TRBD1. Trimming at V came to 11 bases and at J to 0 bases, leaving 4 bases not matched to a gene. Germline-derived CDR1 and CDR2 are SNHLY and FYNNEI. CDR3 length: 13 amino acids. DNA of the CDR3: TGTGCCGCGTGGACAGGGGTGAACACTGAAGCTTTCTTT. Its protein product is CAAWTGVNTEAFF.

The genes are TRBV19 and TRBJ2-7; D is unresolved. Germline V CDR1 and CDR2: LNHDA, SQIVND (reference sequence). Trimming stripped 4 bases from V and 3 bases from J, with 4 bases between. CDR3 size: 11 residues. The CDR3 DNA follows: TGTGCCAGTAGTACTTTCTACGAGCAGTACTTC. Residues: CASSTFYEQYF.

The chain is built from TRBV28 and TRBJ2-4; D is possibly TRBD1 (6 bases). CDR3 length: 17 residues. Trimming removed 5 bases from V and 9 bases from J, with 26 bases in between. Germline lookup yields CDR1 MDHEN and CDR2 SYDVKM. The chain's CDR3 is CASSTYREQGRRGIQYF. The CDR3 nucleotides read TGTGCCAGCAGTACTTATAGGGAACAGGGCCGTCGGGGCATTCAGTACTTC.

The chain carries TRBV28 and TRBJ1-3, with 9 bases matching TRBD1. The CDR3 sequence is 17 residues long. CDR1 MDHEN and CDR2 SYDVKM come from the germline V gene. With V trimmed by 6 bases and J by 4 bases, 13 bases remained unmatched. The CDR3 DNA follows: TGTGCCAGCAGGACTACCCACCCGGGACAGGGAGGAAACACCATATATTTT. Amino acids: CASRTTHPGQGGNTIYF.

The V and J genes are TRBV5-4 and TRBJ2-7, with 8 nucleotides matching TRBD1. The length of the CDR3 is 14 residues. Germline lookup yields CDR1 SGHNT and CDR2 YYREEE (reference sequence). Trimming removed 4 bases from V and 3 bases from J; junction bases left unmatched: 6. CDR3 sequence (DNA): TGTGCCAGCAGCGCCCCCGGGACAGGCTACGAGCAGTACTTC. Protein: CASSAPGTGYEQYF. Complete variable domain (other parts from reference TRBV5-4 and TRBJ2-7): ETGVTQSPTHLIKTRGQQVTLRCSSQSGHNTVSWYQQALGQGPQFIFQYYREEENGRGNFPPRFSGLQFPNYSSELNVNALELDDSALYLCASSAPGTGYEQYFGPGTRLTVT.

This chain connects TRBV19 to TRBJ1-4, with D tentatively TRBD1 (5 bases). Germline V CDR1 and CDR2: LNHDA, SQIVND (reference sequence). The CDR3 sequence is 14 residues long. Trimming left V 3 bases short and J 7 bases short, with 12 bases between. CDR3: CASSIEQGVEKLFF. The DNA for the CDR3 is TGTGCCAGTAGTATTGAACAAGGGGTTGAAAAACTGTTTTTT.

The V and J genes are TRBV12-3 or TRBV12-4 and TRBJ2-7; D uncertain. V lost 2 bases and J 0 bases, leaving 5 bases between the germline ends. The CDR3 contains 13 residues. In DNA form, the CDR3 reads TGTGCCAGCAGTTTACAGGCCTCCTACGAGCAGTACTTC. Protein: CASSLQASYEQYF.

V gene TRBV25-1 combines with J gene TRBJ2-2; 7 bases are a match to TRBD2. The CDR3 spans 15 residues. Germline trimming cut 4 bases from V and 7 bases from J; bases unmatched to any gene: 9. The germline V gene encodes CDR1 MGHDK and CDR2 SYGVNS. The CDR3 reads CASSGLSGKNGELFF. As DNA, the CDR3 is TGTGCCAGCAGTGGTTTGAGCGGGAAGAACGGGGAGCTGTTTTTT.

The V and J genes are TRBV28 and TRBJ1-5, with D perhaps TRBD1 (5 bases). Germline V CDR1 and CDR2: MDHEN, SYDVKM. Trimming removed 5 bases from V and 7 bases from J, with 9 bases in between. The CDR3 loop spans 12 amino acids. The CDR3 DNA sequence: TGTGCCAGCAGTCAGGGATACCAGCCCCAGCATTTT. Protein sequence: CASSQGYQPQHF.

Only a few counts were recorded for this clone. The chain uses TRBV29-1 and TRBJ2-3; 13 bases match TRBD2. Germline V gene lookup returns CDR1 SQVTM and CDR2 ANQGSEA. The V and J ends lost 2 bases and 3 bases, in that order; junction bases with no gene match: 5. The CDR3 has 16 amino acids. This CDR3 is CSVESATSGRTDTQYF. As DNA, the CDR3 is TGCAGCGTTGAATCCGCGACTAGCGGGAGGACAGATACGCAGTATTTT.

The rearrangement uses TRBV6-2 or TRBV6-3 and TRBJ1-4; perhaps TRBD1 as D (6 bases). Looked up from germline, CDR1 is MNHEY and CDR2 is SVGEGT. The length of the CDR3 is 15 residues. The V and J ends lost 6 bases and 3 bases respectively, with 14 bases between them. The CDR3 loop is CASSSQGKANEKLFF. The CDR3 nucleotides are TGTGCCAGCAGCTCCCAGGGGAAGGCTAATGAAAAACTGTTTTTT.

The genes are TRBV11-1 and TRBJ2-2; 7 bases are shared with TRBD1. Looked up from germline, CDR1 is SGHAT and CDR2 is FQDESV (reference sequence). This CDR3 spans 16 amino acids. J was trimmed by 7 bases and V by 6 bases; bases with no gene match: 14. CDR3 sequence: CASRKAAGGVGGELFF. CDR3 coding DNA: TGTGCCAGCAGGAAGGCGGCAGGGGGAGTCGGCGGGGAGCTGTTTTTT.

The V gene is TRBV5-1, the J gene TRBJ2-5, with 7 bases matching TRBD2. This CDR3 has 15 amino acids. Germline V gene sequence: CDR1 SGHRS, CDR2 YFSETQ. Unmatched junction bases numbered 7, after V lost 4 bases and J lost 1 base. The CDR3 DNA reads TGCGCCAGCAGCCCCCCCGGGGGGTCCCAAGAGACCCAGTACTTC. It yields the protein CASSPPGGSQETQYF.

The genes are TRBV9 and TRBJ2-5; 7 bases align to TRBD1. The CDR3 contains 16 residues. Germline-derived CDR1 and CDR2 are SGDLS and YYNGEE. The V gene end was trimmed by 0 bases and the J gene end by 5 bases; junction bases not matched to a gene: 10. The CDR3 protein is CASSVAQGGARETQYF. The CDR3 DNA reads as TGTGCCAGCAGCGTAGCTCAAGGGGGCGCCCGGGAGACCCAGTACTTC.

This chain uses TRBV30 with TRBJ2-5; possible D gene TRBD1, 5 bases. Germline CDR1 reads GTSNPN; CDR2 reads SVGIG (reference sequence). The V end was cut by 4 bases, the J end by 7 bases, with 16 bases between. The CDR3 consists of 13 residues. The CDR3 DNA is TGTGCCTGGATGACAGCTGCGACCGTGACCCAGTACTTC. Translated: CAWMTAATVTQYF.

This clone appeared a few times. The V gene is TRBV6-5, the J gene TRBJ1-6; 7 bases are a match to TRBD1. The germline V gene has CDR1 MNHEY and CDR2 SVGAGI. This CDR3 spans 13 amino acids. Trimming removed 6 bases from V and 6 bases from J; junction bases left unmatched: 2. For the CDR3, the DNA is TGTGCCAGCAGGGGGACAGTTAATTCACCCCTCCACTTT. This translates into CASRGTVNSPLHF.

This chain connects TRBV11-2 to TRBJ1-2; D may be TRBD1 (5 bases). V was shortened by 1 base and J by 4 bases, with 13 bases between the two germline ends. The germline V gene encodes CDR1 SGHAT and CDR2 FQNNGV. CDR3 size: 15 residues. CDR3: CASSLVPGRFYGYTF. CDR3 nucleotides: TGTGCCAGCAGCTTAGTGCCAGGGCGCTTCTATGGCTACACCTTC. The variable domain in full, completed from reference TRBV11-2 and TRBJ1-2, reads EAGVAQSPRYKIIEKRQSVAFWCNPISGHATLYWYQQILGQGPKLLIQFQNNGVVDDSQLPKDRFSAERLKGVDSTLKIQPAKLEDSAVYLCASSLVPGRFYGYTFGSGTRLTVV.

The chain has TRBV29-1 and TRBJ1-5; D is perhaps TRBD1 (5 bases). Per the germline V gene, CDR1 is SQVTM and CDR2 is ANQGSEA. CDR3 length: 13 residues. Trimming removed 5 bases from V and 5 bases from J, with 13 bases in between. The CDR3 loop is CSVLVGGDQPQHF. CDR3 bases: TGCAGCGTTCTGGTGGGGGGGGATCAGCCCCAGCATTTT.

The chain couples TRBV13 to TRBJ1-1; D may be TRBD1 (6 bases). V was clipped by 5 bases and J by 0 bases, with 19 bases between them. CDR3 size: 17 residues. Germline lookup yields CDR1 PRHDT and CDR2 FYEKMQ (reference sequence). The CDR3 DNA follows: TGTGCCAGCAGCCAACCCGATTGGACAGCGATGAACACTGAAGCTTTCTTT. Translating gives CASSQPDWTAMNTEAFF. Supplemented by reference TRBV13 and TRBJ1-1, the full variable domain reads AAGVIQSPRHLIKEKRETATLKCYPIPRHDTVYWYQQGPGQDPQFLISFYEKMQSDKGSIPDRFSAQQFSDYHSELNMSSLELGDSALYFCASSQPDWTAMNTEAFFGQGTRLTVV.

The chain carries TRBV25-1 and TRBJ2-3; 7 bases match TRBD1. The V and J ends lost 4 bases and 2 bases, in that order; junction bases with no gene match: 6. Germline-derived CDR1 and CDR2 are MGHDK and SYGVNS. The CDR3 spans 15 residues. CDR3 residues: CASSAPGGYTDTQYF. DNA of the CDR3: TGTGCCAGCAGTGCACCAGGGGGTTACACAGATACGCAGTATTTT.

This clone was seen only once. V gene TRBV6-5 combines with J gene TRBJ2-5; 7 bases line up with TRBD2. Germline-derived CDR1 and CDR2 are MNHEY and SVGAGI. Trimming cost V 7 bases and J 5 bases; bases outside gene matches: 13. The length of the CDR3 is 15 residues. CDR3 sequence: CASNNPPAGVETQYF. As DNA, the CDR3 is TGTGCCAGCAACAACCCACCGGCGGGAGTGGAGACCCAGTACTTC.

The chain uses TRBV5-1 and TRBJ1-2; unclear D gene. V lost 0 bases, J lost 9 bases, and 12 bases lay in between. This CDR3 contains 13 residues. CDR1 SGHRS and CDR2 YFSETQ come from the germline V gene. The chain's CDR3 is CASSLAGRESYTF. In DNA form, the CDR3 reads TGCGCCAGCAGCTTGGCCGGCCGGGAAAGCTACACCTTC. Drawing the rest from reference TRBV5-1 and TRBJ1-2, the complete variable domain is KAGVTQTPRYLIKTRGQQVTLSCSPISGHRSVSWYQQTPGQGLQFLFEYFSETQRNKGNFPGRFSGRQFSNSRSEMNVSTLELGDSALYLCASSLAGRESYTFGSGTRLTVV.

This chain connects TRBV30 to TRBJ2-4; TRBD1 agrees at 7 bases. Germline V gene sequence: CDR1 GTSNPN, CDR2 SVGIG (reference sequence). Trimming at V came to 4 bases and at J to 3 bases, leaving 9 bases not matched to a gene. The CDR3 has 15 residues. This CDR3 is CAWKGAGTVKNIQYF. In nucleotides, the CDR3 is TGTGCCTGGAAGGGGGCAGGGACAGTCAAAAACATTCAGTACTTC.

V is TRBV7-8 and J is TRBJ1-5, with D possibly matching TRBD1 (5 bases). Germline values: CDR1 SGHVS, CDR2 FQNEAQ. CDR3 length equals 16 residues. Trimming cost V 0 bases and J 7 bases, with 16 bases left between them. The CDR3 is CASSLAQGGGRQPQHF. The CDR3 DNA is TGTGCCAGCAGCTTAGCGCAGGGTGGAGGGAGGCAGCCCCAGCATTTT.

The chain joins TRBV5-4 to TRBJ2-1, with 9 positions matching TRBD1. Germline V gene data show CDR1 as SGHNT and CDR2 as YYREEE (reference sequence). V shed 4 bases, J shed 5 bases, and the junction held 7 bases outside the gene matches. CDR3 length equals 15 residues. CDR3 nucleotides: TGTGCCAGCAGCGGAGGGACAGGGTCTCACAATGAGCAGTTCTTC. The encoded protein is CASSGGTGSHNEQFF.

The CDR3 DNA reads as TGTGCCAGCAGCCTACGGGGGGCGGGCAGCCAAGAGACCCAGTACTTC. Residues: CASSLRGAGSQETQYF. This chain joins TRBV9 and TRBJ2-5; D might be TRBD2 (7 bases). The CDR3 is 16 amino acids. With 4 bases removed from V and 1 base from J, the gap between germline ends came to 17 bases. Germline V gene sequence: CDR1 SGDLS, CDR2 YYNGEE.

This rearrangement joins TRBV11-3 to TRBJ2-6, with D possibly TRBD2 on 6 matching bases. The CDR3 runs to 17 residues. CDR1 SGHNT and CDR2 YENEEA come from the germline V gene. V was trimmed by 5 bases and J by 4 bases, leaving 18 bases between them. The CDR3 sequence is CASSTGTSPTGANVLTF. The CDR3 DNA sequence: TGTGCCAGCAGCACTGGGACTTCCCCGACGGGGGCCAACGTCCTGACTTTC. The full variable domain, its missing parts supplied by reference TRBV11-3 and TRBJ2-6, is EAGVVQSPRYKIIEKKQPVAFWCNPISGHNTLYWYLQNLGQGPELLIRYENEEAVDDSQLPKDRFSAERLKGVDSTLKIQPAELGDSAVYLCASSTGTSPTGANVLTFGAGSRLTVL.